Listed here are 18 T cell receptor beta chains from one sample, sequenced in a study of spatial heterogeneity in lung cancer. Time point defined: blood at routine non-recurrence follow-up after resection. TCRdb itself ran the 5' RACE reads through MiXCR, one entry per CDR3 protein. The table shows 100,000 to 120,000 distinct CDR3 sequences, with 11% occurring only once. This specimen was PBMCs, taken at follow-up. The source is a female donor with early-stage non-small cell lung cancer.

V and J are TRBV29-1 and TRBJ2-1, with D possibly TRBD1 on 6 matching bases. There are 13 residues in the CDR3. V shed 7 bases and J shed 7 bases, with 17 bases lying between them. CDR1 and CDR2 from the germline V gene are SQVTM and ANQGSEA. The CDR3 sequence is CSGLQGVWNEQFF. CDR3 coding DNA: TGCAGCGGCCTACAGGGTGTTTGGAATGAGCAGTTCTTC.

This clonotype was observed a few times. J is TRBJ2-4 and V is TRBV4-3, with D uncertain. CDR1 LGHNA and CDR2 YSLEER come from the germline V gene. The CDR3 is 15 amino acids. The V gene lost 0 bases and the J gene lost 0 bases, with 6 bases spanning the gap. The CDR3 is CASSQDWLAKNIQYF. CDR3 in DNA: TGCGCCAGCAGCCAAGATTGGTTAGCCAAAAACATTCAGTACTTC.

This clonotype came up a few times. The rearrangement uses TRBV6-2 or TRBV6-3 and TRBJ1-5; D unresolved. V lost 2 bases to trimming and J lost 7 bases, with 9 bases between them. Germline V lookup: CDR1 MNHEY, CDR2 SVGEGT. The CDR3 is 13 residues long. The CDR3 nucleotides read TGTGCCAGCAGTTACGGAAATTGGCAGCCCCAGCATTTT. Protein product: CASSYGNWQPQHF.

This chain links TRBV20-1 with TRBJ1-1, with D uncertain. CDR1 and CDR2 (germline): DFQATT, SNEGSKA (reference sequence). The length of the CDR3 is 13 residues. Deletions cut 0 bases from V and 11 bases from J, with 16 bases between. In DNA, the CDR3 is TGCAGTGCTAGAGATGTAATCGGGGTTGATGCTTTCTTT. Translated, it gives CSARDVIGVDAFF.

This clonotype was detected ten times or more. Here the CDR3 DNA reads TGTGCCAGCAGCCCTACGACGGTCGGGACCCAGTACTTC. Its protein product is CASSPTTVGTQYF. The J gene is TRBJ2-5, the V gene TRBV7-6; D is uncertain. CDR3 size: 13 residues. Trimming took off 5 bases at V and 7 bases at J, with 14 bases between the two ends. Germline V gene lookup returns CDR1 SGHVS and CDR2 FNYEAQ.

This clonotype was seen a handful of times. The V and J genes are TRBV14 and TRBJ2-2; either TRBD1 or TRBD2 may supply D (5 bases each). Trimming removed 4 bases at V and 1 base at J, with 10 bases between. The CDR3 is made up of 15 amino acids. Germline V gives CDR1 SGHDN, CDR2 FVKESK. Here the CDR3 DNA reads TGTGCCAGCAGCCCCGGGACGGTGAACACCGGGGAGCTGTTTTTT. It translates to CASSPGTVNTGELFF.

This clonotype was seen many times. This chain uses TRBV28 with TRBJ1-5; D unclear. The CDR3 consists of 16 residues. Germline V lookup: CDR1 MDHEN, CDR2 SYDVKM. V was trimmed by 2 bases and J by 6 bases, leaving 17 bases between them. The CDR3 DNA follows: TGTGCCAGCAGTTTAGGCAACCCGGGGTACTCTCAGCCCCAGCATTTT. Protein product: CASSLGNPGYSQPQHF.

The chain joins TRBV29-1 to TRBJ2-1, with D perhaps TRBD1 or TRBD2 (5 bases each). CDR1 is SQVTM, CDR2 ANQGSEA, per germline. The length of the CDR3 is 12 residues. Trimming pared 7 bases from V and 14 bases from J, leaving 21 bases between. CDR3 protein: CSASAEGRVKFF. The DNA of the CDR3 is TGCAGCGCCTCCGCCGAGGGCAGGGTAAAGTTCTTC.

The gene calls are TRBV2 and TRBJ2-3, with TRBD2 identical over 7 bases. Looked up from germline, CDR1 is SNHLY and CDR2 is FYNNEI. The ends lost 6 bases at V and 5 bases at J; junction bases unmatched: 8. This CDR3 is built from 14 residues. The CDR3 DNA reads TGTGCCAGCAGATCTTTTTTAGCGGGAGATACGCAGTATTTT. Protein: CASRSFLAGDTQYF.

In its sample, this clonotype was seen many times. V and J are TRBV19 and TRBJ2-7; possibly TRBD1 for D (5 bases). Deletions cut 3 bases from V and 3 bases from J, with 12 bases between. Germline-derived CDR1 and CDR2 are LNHDA and SQIVND (reference sequence). CDR3 length: 14 residues. The CDR3 spells CASSMGQIHYEQYF. CDR3 DNA sequence: TGTGCCAGTAGTATGGGGCAGATACACTACGAGCAGTACTTC.

V gene TRBV5-5 combines with J gene TRBJ2-3; tentative D call: TRBD2 (6 bases). In germline, CDR1 is SGHKS, CDR2 YYEKEE (reference sequence). There are 14 residues in the CDR3. Trimming took off 1 base at V and 2 bases at J, with 8 bases between the two ends. This CDR3 reads CASSLWRDTDTQYF. The CDR3 DNA reads as TGTGCCAGCAGCTTGTGGAGGGACACAGATACGCAGTATTTT.

This rearrangement joins TRBV5-1 to TRBJ2-3; TRBD2 matches 11 bases. The CDR3 contains 17 residues. Unmatched junction bases numbered 9, after V lost 0 bases and J lost 6 bases. From germline, CDR1 is SGHRS and CDR2 YFSETQ. The CDR3 is CASSLGLLAGGEDTQYF. CDR3 in DNA: TGCGCCAGCAGCTTGGGCCTCCTAGCGGGAGGAGAGGATACGCAGTATTTT. Looking up the rest from reference TRBV5-1 and TRBJ2-3 gives the full variable domain: KAGVTQTPRYLIKTRGQQVTLSCSPISGHRSVSWYQQTPGQGLQFLFEYFSETQRNKGNFPGRFSGRQFSNSRSEMNVSTLELGDSALYLCASSLGLLAGGEDTQYFGPGTRLTVL.

Ten or more counts support this clonotype. The chain combines TRBV10-3 with TRBJ2-3, with D maybe TRBD1 (6 bases). Germline CDR1 reads ENHRY; CDR2 reads SYGVKD. V was shortened by 0 bases and J by 3 bases, with 13 bases between the two germline ends. CDR3 size: 16 residues. CDR3 sequence (DNA): TGTGCCATCAGTGAGTCGACAGGAAGGGGGACAGATACGCAGTATTTT. Amino acids: CAISESTGRGTDTQYF.

This chain links TRBV7-2 with TRBJ2-5, with 12 bases aligning to TRBD2. The CDR3 is 16 residues long. Looked up from germline, CDR1 is SGHTA and CDR2 is FQGNSA. J gave up 2 bases and V 5 bases, and 6 bases lay outside the gene matches. CDR3 loop: CASSPGLAGHQETQYF. CDR3 nucleotides: TGTGCCAGCAGCCCAGGACTAGCGGGGCATCAAGAGACCCAGTACTTC. The variable domain in full, completed from reference TRBV7-2 and TRBJ2-5, reads GAGVSQSPSNKVTEKGKDVELRCDPISGHTALYWYRQSLGQGLEFLIYFQGNSAPDKSGLPSDRFSAERTGGSVSTLTIQRTQQEDSAVYLCASSPGLAGHQETQYFGPGTRLLVL.

Ten or more counts support this clonotype. The rearrangement uses TRBV18 and TRBJ2-3, with D unclear. Germline V gene lookup returns CDR1 KGHSH and CDR2 LQKENI. Trimming removed 8 bases at V and 1 base at J, with 13 bases between. This CDR3 has 14 residues. The CDR3 here is CASPPAQGTDTQYF. The DNA of the CDR3 is TGTGCCAGCCCCCCAGCTCAGGGCACAGATACGCAGTATTTT. The variable domain in full, completed from reference TRBV18 and TRBJ2-3, reads NAGVMQNPRHLVRRRGQEARLRCSPMKGHSHVYWYRQLPEEGLKFMVYLQKENIIDESGMPKERFSAEFPKEGPSILRIQQVVRGDSAAYFCASPPAQGTDTQYFGPGTRLTVL.

This clonotype has ten or more counts. The rearrangement uses TRBV6-6 and TRBJ2-4; the D is unclear. This CDR3 contains 15 residues. Trimming took off 2 bases at V and 3 bases at J, with 11 bases between the two ends. From germline, CDR1 is MNHNY and CDR2 SVGAGI (reference sequence). CDR3 in amino acids: CASSYPQADKNIQYF. As DNA, the CDR3 is TGTGCCAGCAGTTACCCGCAGGCAGACAAAAACATTCAGTACTTC.

This clonotype was counted only a few times. The chain joins TRBV18 to TRBJ2-5; D unclear. CDR1 and CDR2 from the germline V gene are KGHSH and LQKENI. The CDR3 length is 13 residues. Trimming stripped 2 bases from V and 4 bases from J, with 8 bases between. Here the CDR3 reads CASSPKQRETQYF. The CDR3 DNA follows: TGTGCCAGCTCACCAAAACAGAGAGAGACCCAGTACTTC.

The chain carries TRBV20-1 and TRBJ2-1, with no clear D. Germline V gene sequence: CDR1 DFQATT, CDR2 SNEGSKA (reference sequence). V lost 3 bases to trimming and J lost 6 bases, with 9 bases between them. The CDR3 is 12 amino acids. The CDR3 protein is CSASEEFNEQFF. The CDR3 DNA sequence: TGCAGTGCTAGCGAGGAATTCAATGAGCAGTTCTTC.